A single sample gave rise to the 2 T cell receptor beta chains below, sequenced in a study of T cells in Graves' hyperthyroidism and ophthalmopathy. The investigators amplified TCR beta CDR3 regions from RNA transcripts. Primed by the HTBI set, a first-round RT-PCR was run on the TCR CDR3. TCRdb called the multiplex PCR reads again in MiXCR, with one record for every CDR3 protein. The data hold fewer than 350,000 distinct CDR3 sequences, with 10% to 15% observed a single time. Sample: blood. The source of these receptors is a woman in her 30s with Graves' hyperthyroidism that later progressed to Graves' ophthalmopathy.

About this clonotype itself: A clone one base away is much larger, so this may be a read error. In DNA form, the CDR3 reads TGTGCCAGCAGTGGGACCCCCTCCTACAATGAGCAGTTCTTC. It is translated as CASSGTPSYNEQFF. The V and J genes are TRBV24-1 and TRBJ2-1, with D perhaps TRBD1 or TRBD2 (5 bases each). Germline CDR1 reads KGHDR; CDR2 reads SFDVKD. This CDR3 spans 14 amino acids.

This clonotype was seen more than once but under ten times. The chain recombines TRBV4-2 with TRBJ2-1, with unresolved D. The V and J ends lost 0 bases and 0 bases respectively, with 12 bases between them. The CDR3 loop spans 17 amino acids. Germline V gene sequence: CDR1 LGHNA, CDR2 YNFKEQ. CDR3 amino acids: CASSQDPSRLSYNEQFF. The CDR3, as DNA: TGTGCCAGCAGCCAAGATCCGAGCAGACTCTCCTACAATGAGCAGTTCTTC.